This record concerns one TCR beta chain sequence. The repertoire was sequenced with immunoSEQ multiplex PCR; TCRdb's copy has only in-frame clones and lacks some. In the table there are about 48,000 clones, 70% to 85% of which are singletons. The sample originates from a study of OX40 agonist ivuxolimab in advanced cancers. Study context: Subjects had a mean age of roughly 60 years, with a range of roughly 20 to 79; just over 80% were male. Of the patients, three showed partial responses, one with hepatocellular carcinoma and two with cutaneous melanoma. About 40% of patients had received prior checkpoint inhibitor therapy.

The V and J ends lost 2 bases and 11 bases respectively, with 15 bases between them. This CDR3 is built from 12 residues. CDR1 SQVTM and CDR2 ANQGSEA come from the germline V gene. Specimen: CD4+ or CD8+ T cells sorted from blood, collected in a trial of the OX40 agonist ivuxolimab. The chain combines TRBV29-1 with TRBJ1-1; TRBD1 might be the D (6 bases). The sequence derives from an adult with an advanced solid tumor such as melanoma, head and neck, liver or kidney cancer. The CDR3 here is CSVEIPQGRAFF. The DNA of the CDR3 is TGCAGCGTTGAAATTCCCCAGGGGAGGGCTTTCTTT.